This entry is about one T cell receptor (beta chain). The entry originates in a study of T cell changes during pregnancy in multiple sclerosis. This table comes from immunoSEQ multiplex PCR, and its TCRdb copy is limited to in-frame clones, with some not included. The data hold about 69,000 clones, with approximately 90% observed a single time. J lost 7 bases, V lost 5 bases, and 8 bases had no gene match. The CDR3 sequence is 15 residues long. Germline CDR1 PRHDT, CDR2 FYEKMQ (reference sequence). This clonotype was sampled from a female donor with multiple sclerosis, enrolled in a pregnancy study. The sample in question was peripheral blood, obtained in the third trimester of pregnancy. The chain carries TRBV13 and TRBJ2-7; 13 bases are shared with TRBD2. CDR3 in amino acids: CASSPGLAGAGEQYF. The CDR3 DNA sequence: TGTGCCAGCAGCCCAGGACTAGCGGGGGCTGGAGAGCAGTACTTC.